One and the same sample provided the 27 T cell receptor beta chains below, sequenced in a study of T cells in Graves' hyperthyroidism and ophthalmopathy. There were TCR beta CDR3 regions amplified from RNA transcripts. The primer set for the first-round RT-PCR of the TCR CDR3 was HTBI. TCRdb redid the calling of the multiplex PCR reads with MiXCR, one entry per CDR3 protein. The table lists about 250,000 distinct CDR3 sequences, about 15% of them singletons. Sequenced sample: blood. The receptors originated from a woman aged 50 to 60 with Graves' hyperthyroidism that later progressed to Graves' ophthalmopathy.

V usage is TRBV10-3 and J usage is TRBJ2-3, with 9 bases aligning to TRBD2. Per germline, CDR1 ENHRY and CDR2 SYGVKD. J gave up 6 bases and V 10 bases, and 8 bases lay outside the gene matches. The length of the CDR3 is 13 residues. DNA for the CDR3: TGTGCCACCCTAGCGGGAAGATCGGATACGCAGTATTTT. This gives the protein CATLAGRSDTQYF.

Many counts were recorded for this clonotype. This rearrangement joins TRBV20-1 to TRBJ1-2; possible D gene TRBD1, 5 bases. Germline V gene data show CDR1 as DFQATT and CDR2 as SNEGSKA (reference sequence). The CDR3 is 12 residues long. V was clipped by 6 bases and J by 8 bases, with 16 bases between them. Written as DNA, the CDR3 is TGCAGTGCGAGAACAGGTCTATACGGCTACACCTTC. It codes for CSARTGLYGYTF.

CDR3 nucleotides: TGTGCCAGCAGTGAACAGGCCTCTGGAAACACCATATATTTT. Translation: CASSEQASGNTIYF. The chain is built from TRBV25-1 and TRBJ1-3, with D unclear. The CDR3 contains 14 residues. CDR1 is MGHDK, CDR2 SYGVNS, per germline. V lost 2 bases to trimming and J lost 0 bases, with 5 bases between them.

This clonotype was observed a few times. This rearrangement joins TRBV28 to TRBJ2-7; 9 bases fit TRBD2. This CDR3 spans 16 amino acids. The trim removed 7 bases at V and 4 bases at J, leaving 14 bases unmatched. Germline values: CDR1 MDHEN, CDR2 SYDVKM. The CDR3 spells CASTSGGRGPYYEQYF. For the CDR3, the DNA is TGTGCCAGCACCTCGGGCGGGAGGGGTCCTTATTACGAGCAGTACTTC.

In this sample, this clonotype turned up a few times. CDR3: CASSLQTGRQETQYF. The DNA of the CDR3 is TGTGCCAGCAGCTTACAGACAGGAAGACAAGAGACCCAGTACTTC. V usage is TRBV7-2 and J usage is TRBJ2-5; D is perhaps TRBD1 (6 bases). The CDR3 consists of 15 residues. Germline V CDR1 and CDR2: SGHTA, FQGNSA. Trimming left V 2 bases short and J 2 bases short, with 12 bases between. Using reference TRBV7-2 and TRBJ2-5 for the parts outside the CDR3, the full variable domain is GAGVSQSPSNKVTEKGKDVELRCDPISGHTALYWYRQSLGQGLEFLIYFQGNSAPDKSGLPSDRFSAERTGGSVSTLTIQRTQQEDSAVYLCASSLQTGRQETQYFGPGTRLLVL.

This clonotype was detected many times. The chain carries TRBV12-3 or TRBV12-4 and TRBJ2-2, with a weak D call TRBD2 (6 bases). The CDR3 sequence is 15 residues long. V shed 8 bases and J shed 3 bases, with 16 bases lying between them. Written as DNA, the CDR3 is TGTGCCAGCCCCCCAGGGAGGAACCACACCGGGGAGCTGTTTTTT. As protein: CASPPGRNHTGELFF.

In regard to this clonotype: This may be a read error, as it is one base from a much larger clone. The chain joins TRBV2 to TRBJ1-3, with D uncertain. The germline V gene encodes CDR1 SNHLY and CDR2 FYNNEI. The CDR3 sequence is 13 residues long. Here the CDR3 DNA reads TGTGCCAACAGTTACGGGCGCGGAAACACCATATATTTT. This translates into CANSYGRGNTIYF.

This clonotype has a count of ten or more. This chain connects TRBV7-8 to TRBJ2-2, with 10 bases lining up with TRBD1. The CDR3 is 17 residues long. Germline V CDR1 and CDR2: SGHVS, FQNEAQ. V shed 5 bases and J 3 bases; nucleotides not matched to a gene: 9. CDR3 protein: CASSPRWDRGDTGELFF. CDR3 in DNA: TGTGCCAGCAGCCCACGGTGGGACAGGGGCGACACCGGGGAGCTGTTTTTT.

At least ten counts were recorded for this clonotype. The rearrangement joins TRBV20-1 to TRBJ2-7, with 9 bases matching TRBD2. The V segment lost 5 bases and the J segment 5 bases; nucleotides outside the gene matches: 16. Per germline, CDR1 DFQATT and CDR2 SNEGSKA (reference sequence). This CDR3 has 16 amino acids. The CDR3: CSASPPKGLATDEQYF. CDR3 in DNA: TGCAGTGCTTCACCTCCCAAAGGACTAGCGACCGACGAGCAGTACTTC.

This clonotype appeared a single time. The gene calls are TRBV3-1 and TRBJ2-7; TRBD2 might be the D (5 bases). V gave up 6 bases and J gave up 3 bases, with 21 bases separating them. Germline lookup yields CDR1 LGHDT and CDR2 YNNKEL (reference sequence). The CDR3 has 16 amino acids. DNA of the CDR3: TGTGCCAGCAGGCCCACCAGCAGGACTGCCGGCTACGAGCAGTACTTC. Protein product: CASRPTSRTAGYEQYF.

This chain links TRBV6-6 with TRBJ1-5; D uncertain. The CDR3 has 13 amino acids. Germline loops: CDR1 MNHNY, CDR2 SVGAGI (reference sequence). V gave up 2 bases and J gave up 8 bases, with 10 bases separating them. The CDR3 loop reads CASSYRLKEPQHF. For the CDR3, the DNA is TGTGCCAGCAGTTACAGATTGAAGGAGCCCCAGCATTTT.

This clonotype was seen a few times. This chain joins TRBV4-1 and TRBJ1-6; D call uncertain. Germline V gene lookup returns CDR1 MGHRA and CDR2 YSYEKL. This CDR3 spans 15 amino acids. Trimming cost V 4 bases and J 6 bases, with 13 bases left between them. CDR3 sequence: CASSPRFILNSPLHF. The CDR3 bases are TGCGCCAGCAGCCCACGGTTCATCCTTAATTCACCCCTCCACTTT.

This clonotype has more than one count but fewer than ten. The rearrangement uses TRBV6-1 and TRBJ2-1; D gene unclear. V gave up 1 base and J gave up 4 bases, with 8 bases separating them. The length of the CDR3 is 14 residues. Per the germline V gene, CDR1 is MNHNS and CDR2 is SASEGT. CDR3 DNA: TGTGCCAGCAGTGAAGATGAGTGGTACAATGAGCAGTTCTTC. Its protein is CASSEDEWYNEQFF.

CDR3 sequence: CASHPGRFSRVRSDTQYF. CDR3 coding DNA: TGTGCCAGCCACCCGGGACGGTTTAGCCGGGTGCGGTCAGATACGCAGTATTTT. The rearrangement joins TRBV12-3 or TRBV12-4 to TRBJ2-3; D may be TRBD1 or TRBD2 (5 bases each). This CDR3 spans 18 amino acids. V gave up 8 bases and J gave up 4 bases, with 28 bases separating them.

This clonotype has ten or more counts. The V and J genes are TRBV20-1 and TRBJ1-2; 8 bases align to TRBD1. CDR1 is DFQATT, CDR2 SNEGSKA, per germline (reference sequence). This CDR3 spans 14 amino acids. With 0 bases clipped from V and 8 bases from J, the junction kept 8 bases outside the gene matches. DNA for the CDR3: TGCAGTGCTAGAGATCTGGACAGGGTAGGCGGCTACACCTTC. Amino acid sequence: CSARDLDRVGGYTF.

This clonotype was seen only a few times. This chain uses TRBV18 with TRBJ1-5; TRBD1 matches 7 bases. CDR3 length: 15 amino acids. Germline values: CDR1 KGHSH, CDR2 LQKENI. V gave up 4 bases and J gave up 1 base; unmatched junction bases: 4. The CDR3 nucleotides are TGTGCCAGCTCACTACAGGGGATGAGCAATCAGCCCCAGCATTTT. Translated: CASSLQGMSNQPQHF. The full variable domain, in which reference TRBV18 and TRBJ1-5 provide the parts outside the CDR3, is NAGVMQNPRHLVRRRGQEARLRCSPMKGHSHVYWYRQLPEEGLKFMVYLQKENIIDESGMPKERFSAEFPKEGPSILRIQQVVRGDSAAYFCASSLQGMSNQPQHFGDGTRLSIL.

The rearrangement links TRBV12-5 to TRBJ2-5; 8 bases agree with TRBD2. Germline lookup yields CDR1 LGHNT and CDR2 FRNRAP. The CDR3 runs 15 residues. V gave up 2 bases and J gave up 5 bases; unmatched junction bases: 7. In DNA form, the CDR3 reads TGTGCTAGTGGTTTGTCCCGGGAGGGCCGTGAGACCCAGTACTTC. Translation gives CASGLSREGRETQYF.

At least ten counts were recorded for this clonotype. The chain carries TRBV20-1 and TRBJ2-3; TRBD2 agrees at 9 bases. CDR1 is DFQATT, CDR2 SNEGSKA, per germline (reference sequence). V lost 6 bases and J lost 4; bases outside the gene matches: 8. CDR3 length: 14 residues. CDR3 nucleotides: TGCAGTGCGCCACTAGCGGGTCGGGCAGATACGCAGTATTTT. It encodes CSAPLAGRADTQYF.

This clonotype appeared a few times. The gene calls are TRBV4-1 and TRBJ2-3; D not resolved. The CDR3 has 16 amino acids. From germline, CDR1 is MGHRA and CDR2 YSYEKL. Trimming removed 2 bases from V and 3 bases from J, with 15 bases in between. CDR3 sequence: CASSQPSSGVTDTQYF. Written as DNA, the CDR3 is TGCGCCAGCAGCCAACCTTCCAGTGGGGTTACAGATACGCAGTATTTT.

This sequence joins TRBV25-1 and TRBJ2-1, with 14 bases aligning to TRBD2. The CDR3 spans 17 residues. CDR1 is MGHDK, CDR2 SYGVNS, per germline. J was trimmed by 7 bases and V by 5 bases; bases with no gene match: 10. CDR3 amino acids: CASSRTSGRPSGNEQFF. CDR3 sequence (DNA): TGTGCCAGCAGTAGGACTAGCGGGAGGCCTTCGGGGAATGAGCAGTTCTTC.

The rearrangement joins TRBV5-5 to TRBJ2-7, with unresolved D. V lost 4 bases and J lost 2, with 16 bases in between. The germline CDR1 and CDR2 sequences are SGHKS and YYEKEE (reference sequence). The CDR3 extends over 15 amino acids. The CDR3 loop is CASSVGDSRAYEQYF. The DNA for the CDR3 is TGTGCCAGCAGCGTTGGAGACTCAAGGGCCTACGAGCAGTACTTC.

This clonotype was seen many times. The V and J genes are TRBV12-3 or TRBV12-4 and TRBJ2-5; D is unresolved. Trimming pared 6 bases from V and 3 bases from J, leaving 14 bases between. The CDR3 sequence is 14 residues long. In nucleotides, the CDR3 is TGTGCCAGCAGGGCTAGTGAGGTGAAAGAGACCCAGTACTTC. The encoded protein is CASRASEVKETQYF.

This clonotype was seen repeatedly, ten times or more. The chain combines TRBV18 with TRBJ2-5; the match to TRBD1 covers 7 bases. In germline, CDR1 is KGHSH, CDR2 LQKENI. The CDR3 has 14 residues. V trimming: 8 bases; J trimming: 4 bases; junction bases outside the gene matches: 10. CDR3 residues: CASTPTGLPETQYF. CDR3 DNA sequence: TGTGCCAGCACCCCGACAGGGCTCCCAGAGACCCAGTACTTC.

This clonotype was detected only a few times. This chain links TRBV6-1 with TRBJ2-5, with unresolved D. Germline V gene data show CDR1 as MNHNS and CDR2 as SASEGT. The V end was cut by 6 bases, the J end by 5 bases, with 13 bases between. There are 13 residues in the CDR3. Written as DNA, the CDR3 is TGTGCCAGCAGGCACTCCTGGCGGGAGACCCAGTACTTC. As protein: CASRHSWRETQYF.

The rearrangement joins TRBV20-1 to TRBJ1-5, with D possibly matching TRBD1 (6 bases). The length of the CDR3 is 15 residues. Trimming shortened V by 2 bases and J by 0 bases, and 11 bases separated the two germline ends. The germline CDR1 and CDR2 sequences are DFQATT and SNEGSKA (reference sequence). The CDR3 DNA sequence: TGCAGTGCTAGACGGGGGGCTTATAGCAATCAGCCCCAGCATTTT. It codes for CSARRGAYSNQPQHF.

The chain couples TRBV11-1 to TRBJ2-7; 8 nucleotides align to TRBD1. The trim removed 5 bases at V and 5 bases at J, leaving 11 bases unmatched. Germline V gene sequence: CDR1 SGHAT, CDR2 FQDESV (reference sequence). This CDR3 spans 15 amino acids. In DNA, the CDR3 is TGTGCCAGCAGCGTAGGTCCCCAGGGGGCGAACGAGCAGTACTTC. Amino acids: CASSVGPQGANEQYF.

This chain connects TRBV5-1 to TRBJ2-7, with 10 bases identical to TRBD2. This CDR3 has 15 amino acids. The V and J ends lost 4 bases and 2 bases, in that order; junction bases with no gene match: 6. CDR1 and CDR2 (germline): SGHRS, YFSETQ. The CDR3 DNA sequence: TGCGCCAGCAGCCACTCTAGCGGGAGCGCCTACGAGCAGTACTTC. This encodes CASSHSSGSAYEQYF.